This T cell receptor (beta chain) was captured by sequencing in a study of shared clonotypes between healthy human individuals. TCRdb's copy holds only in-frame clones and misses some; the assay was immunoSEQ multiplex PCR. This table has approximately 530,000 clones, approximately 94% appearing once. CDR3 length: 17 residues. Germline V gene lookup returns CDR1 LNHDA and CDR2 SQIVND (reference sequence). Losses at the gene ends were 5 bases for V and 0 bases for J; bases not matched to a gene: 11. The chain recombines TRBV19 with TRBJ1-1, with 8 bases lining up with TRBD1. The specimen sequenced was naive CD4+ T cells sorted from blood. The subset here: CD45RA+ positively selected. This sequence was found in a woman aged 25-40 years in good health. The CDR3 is CASSVGQGKFMNTEAFF. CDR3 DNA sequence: TGTGCCAGTAGTGTTGGACAGGGAAAATTTATGAACACTGAAGCTTTCTTT. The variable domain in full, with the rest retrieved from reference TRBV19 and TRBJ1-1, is DGGITQSPKYLFRKEGQNVTLSCEQNLNHDAMYWYRQDPGQGLRLIYYSQIVNDFQKGDIAEGYSVSREKKESFPLTVTSAQKNPTAFYLCASSVGQGKFMNTEAFFGQGTRLTVV.